The entry that follows covers one T cell receptor (beta chain) sequence. Its binding antigen is unknown. Base-call qualities are not available, and no considerably larger clone is one nucleotide away. These data belong to a study of OX40 agonist ivuxolimab in advanced cancers. In the study overall: Ivuxolimab was a fully human IgG2 agonistic monoclonal antibody targeting the costimulatory receptor OX40 (CD134). Intravenous ivuxolimab was administered to patients every 2 weeks at six dose levels: 0.01, 0.1, 0.3, 1.5, 3 and 10 mg/kg. Of the roughly 51 patients in dose escalation, 19 had hepatocellular carcinoma, some 15 had melanoma, 9 had renal cell carcinoma and 9 had head and neck cancer. In the dose-escalation cohort, more than 80% of patients were male, and the mean age was around 65 years with a range of about 20 to 90. Patients were allowed to have had prior anti-PD-1, anti-PD-L1 or anti-CTLA-4 therapy, and roughly 40% of the dose-escalation patients had been treated with checkpoint inhibitors. Partial responses occurred in three dose-escalation patients: two with cutaneous melanoma and one with hepatocellular carcinoma. The purpose of peripheral TCRbeta sequencing was to test whether ivuxolimab changed TCR sequence diversity and led to clonal T-cell expansion. The paper covers the monotherapy dose-escalation part of the phase I ivuxolimab trial, which included N ≈ 50 patients.

CDR1 and CDR2 are read off the germline V gene as SGDLS and YYNGEE. The V end loses 1 base and the J end loses 4 bases, and a stretch of 14 bases separates them. The CDR3, cysteine through phenylalanine, is 15 amino acids long. Only CDR3 DNA remains: 45 bases, in frame from the first base. Genomic DNA was isolated from the sorted cells so that the TCRbeta CDR3 region could be sequenced. TCRbeta CDR3 regions were sequenced using the immunoSEQ Assay. TCRdb carries this immuneACCESS record with in-frame sequences only. Its versions omit some clonotypes, under half of them owing to an unresolved V gene in the studies checked, with the rest unexplained. The sample has 130,000 or so clones on record, 75% to 95% of them singletons. The ten top clones hold around 0.99% of the sample. Patients with autoimmune disease history or receiving systemic immunosuppression were excluded from the trial. Peripheral blood for TCR sequencing was collected from all dose cohorts at baseline, on cycle 4 day 1, and on cycle 7 day 1. The samples were taken from a phase I, first-in-human, multicenter, open-label dose-escalation trial of ivuxolimab. The trial enrolled adults with locally advanced or metastatic head and neck squamous cell, hepatocellular, melanoma or renal cell carcinoma. Before TCR sequencing, CD4+ T cells and CD8+ T cells were sorted from peripheral blood as separate populations.

General conclusions and limits of the study: Clonal expansion of both CD4+ and CD8+ blood T cells was observed from baseline to week 6 at doses 0.1 to 3.0 mg/kg. The antigen specificity of the peripheral T cells that underwent clonal expansion was not determined. On average, CD8+ T cells showed more expanded clones than CD4+ T cells after ivuxolimab. In partial responders in the 0.1-3.0 mg/kg groups, normalized peripheral clonal expansion was found to be among the lowest, especially among CD8+ T cells. Low levels of normalized T-cell clonal expansion were also shown by some nonresponding patients.

This sequence was found in an adult with an advanced solid tumor such as melanoma, head and neck, liver or kidney cancer. The sequencing used CD4+ or CD8+ T cells sorted from blood, collected in a trial of the OX40 agonist ivuxolimab. This chain joins TRBV9 to TRBJ2-5; the D segment could be TRBD2, given 5 matching bases. The CDR3 reads CASSVNRGFAETQYF. The sequenced DNA: TGTGCCAGCAGCGTAAATCGGGGTTTCGCAGAGACCCAGTACTTC.